In this sample, the clone carrying this T cell receptor (beta chain) turned up once. This record belongs to a study of T cell changes during pregnancy in multiple sclerosis. Profiling relied on immunoSEQ multiplex PCR, and the TCRdb table lists in-frame clones only, not all of them. This table holds tens of thousands of clones, over 80% found once. CDR3 length: 12 amino acids. From germline, CDR1 is SGHVS and CDR2 FQNEAQ. V lost 6 bases and J 8 bases, leaving 10 bases between the germline ends. This sequence was found in a female donor with multiple sclerosis, enrolled in a pregnancy study. This sequence joins TRBV7-8 and TRBJ1-4; D may be TRBD1 (6 bases). This material consisted of peripheral blood, taken after pregnancy. In nucleotides, the CDR3 is TGTGCCAGCAGGCTAAGGGGGGAAAAACTGTTTTTT. Translation gives CASRLRGEKLFF.